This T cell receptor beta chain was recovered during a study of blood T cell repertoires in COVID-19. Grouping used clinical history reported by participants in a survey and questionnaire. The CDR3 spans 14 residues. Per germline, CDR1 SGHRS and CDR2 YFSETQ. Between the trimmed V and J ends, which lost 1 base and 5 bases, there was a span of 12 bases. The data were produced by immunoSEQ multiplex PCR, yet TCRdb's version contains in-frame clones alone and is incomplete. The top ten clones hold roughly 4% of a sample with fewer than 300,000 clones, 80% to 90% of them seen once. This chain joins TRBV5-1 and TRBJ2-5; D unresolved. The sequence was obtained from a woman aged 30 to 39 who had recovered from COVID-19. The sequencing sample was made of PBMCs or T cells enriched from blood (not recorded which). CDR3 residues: CASSLNRGSETQYF. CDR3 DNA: TGCGCCAGCAGCTTGAACCGAGGAAGCGAGACCCAGTACTTC.